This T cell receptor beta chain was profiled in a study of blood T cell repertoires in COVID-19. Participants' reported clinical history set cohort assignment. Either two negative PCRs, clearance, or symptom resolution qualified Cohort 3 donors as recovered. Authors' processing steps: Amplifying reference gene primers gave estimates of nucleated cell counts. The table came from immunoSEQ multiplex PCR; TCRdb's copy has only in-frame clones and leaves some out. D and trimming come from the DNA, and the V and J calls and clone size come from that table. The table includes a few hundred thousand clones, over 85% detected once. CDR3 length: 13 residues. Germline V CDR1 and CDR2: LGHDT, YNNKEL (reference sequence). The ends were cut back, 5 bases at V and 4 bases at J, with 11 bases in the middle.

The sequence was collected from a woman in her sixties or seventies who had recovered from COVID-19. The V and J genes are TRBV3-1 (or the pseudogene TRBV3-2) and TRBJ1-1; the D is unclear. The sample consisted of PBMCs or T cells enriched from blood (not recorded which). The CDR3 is CASSSVRLTEAFF. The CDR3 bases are TGTGCCAGCAGCAGCGTAAGACTCACTGAAGCTTTCTTT.